Listed below are T cell receptor beta chains from one sample, sequenced in a study of T cells in severe cutaneous drug reactions. TCRdb reprocessed the multiplex PCR reads and keeps a single row for each CDR3 protein, giving no DNA. The sample holds more than 20,000 distinct CDR3 sequences. Material: PBMCs. The receptors originated from a human donor with toxic epidermal necrolysis, a severe cutaneous drug reaction. Both conserved end residues are part of each CDR3. Size is omitted from some rows. Given values are once, few, many or a class for expanded clones.

-,TRBJ2-1,TRBV7-2,CASRREMVVNEQFF
-,TRBJ2-5,TRBV12-3/TRBV12-4,CASTAQRSQETQYF
-,TRBJ2-3,TRBV6-2/TRBV6-3,CASSPRLADGPDTQYF
-,TRBJ2-1,TRBV7-9,CASEASSYNEQFF
medium-sized,TRBJ2-5,TRBV9,CASSVLEGLQETQYF
-,TRBJ2-7,TRBV19,CASSPERGQKDEQYF
-,TRBJ2-7,TRBV12-5,CASGLDTSAGTYEQYF
-,TRBJ2-6,TRBV4-3,CASSQVTVPGANVLTF
-,TRBJ1-1,TRBV29-1,CSVVAGNTEAFF
-,TRBJ2-3,TRBV9,CASSADPGLAGNTQYF
-,TRBJ2-7,TRBV19,CASSTGTFDEQYF
-,TRBJ2-5,TRBV29-1,CSVWDRGRGTEETQYF
medium-sized,TRBJ1-2,TRBV29-1,CSSRDSRNYGYTF
-,TRBJ2-5,TRBV10-3,CAIGGGGAGEETQYF
-,TRBJ2-7,TRBV29-1,CSVATSGRYEQYF
-,TRBJ2-5,TRBV27,CASSSFLGPETQYF
-,TRBJ2-5,TRBV7-2,CASSLQETQYF
-,TRBJ2-1,TRBV7-2,CASSSPGTQFF
-,TRBJ2-3,TRBV11-2,CASSLIRTDTQYF
-,TRBJ1-2,TRBV5-4,CASSFEYGYTF
medium-sized,TRBJ2-7,TRBV6-2/TRBV6-3,CASSYWGSYGSGEQYF
-,TRBJ1-3,TRBV5-6,CASSLAHRNTIYF
medium-sized,TRBJ2-3,TRBV2,CASSVVEAGPPGDTQYF
-,TRBJ2-1,TRBV19,CASRDRGNLNEQFF
medium-sized,TRBJ2-1,TRBV29-1,CSVENRGTYNEQFF
-,TRBJ2-7,TRBV28,CASSLVGGSGSYEQYF
-,TRBJ2-7,TRBV20-1,CSARDLAGMHEQYF
-,TRBJ2-3,TRBV4-3,CASSTFQRERGSTDTQYF
-,TRBJ2-1,TRBV29-1,CSVASMDEQFF
-,TRBJ2-3,TRBV7-9,CASTSRDRDPDTQYF
-,TRBJ2-1,TRBV12-3/TRBV12-4,CASSRDRVQFF
-,TRBJ2-1,TRBV5-1,CASSVGRSGSKNEQFF
-,TRBJ1-2,TRBV20-1,CSARREMGGGYTF